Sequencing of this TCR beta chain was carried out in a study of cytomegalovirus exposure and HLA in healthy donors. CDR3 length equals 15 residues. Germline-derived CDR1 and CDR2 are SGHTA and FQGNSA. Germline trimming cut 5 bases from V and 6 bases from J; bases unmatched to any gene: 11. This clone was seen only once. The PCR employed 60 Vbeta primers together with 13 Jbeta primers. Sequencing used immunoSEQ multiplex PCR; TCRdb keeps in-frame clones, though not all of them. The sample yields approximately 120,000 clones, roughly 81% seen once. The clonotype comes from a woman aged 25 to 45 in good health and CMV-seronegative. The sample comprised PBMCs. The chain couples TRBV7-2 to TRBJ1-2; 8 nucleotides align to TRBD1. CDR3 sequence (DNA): TGTGCCAGCAGCCACCAGACCGGGACAGGCGATGGCTACACCTTC. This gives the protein CASSHQTGTGDGYTF.